This T cell receptor (beta chain) was recovered during a study of cytomegalovirus exposure and HLA in healthy donors. Amplification used 60 Vbeta primers and 13 Jbeta primers. Using immunoSEQ multiplex PCR, the repertoire was profiled, and TCRdb retains in-frame clones only, with some absent. The data contain 110,000 or so clones, approximately 79% of them singletons. The germline V gene encodes CDR1 LNHDA and CDR2 SQIVND (reference sequence). With 4 bases clipped from V and 6 bases from J, the junction kept 15 bases outside the gene matches. The CDR3 is 17 residues long. This TCR came from a man aged 50 to 59 in good health and CMV-seropositive. The chain is built from TRBV19 and TRBJ1-5; TRBD1 matches 7 bases. Sequenced sample: PBMCs. CDR3 in DNA: TGTGCCAGTAGTACGCAACATGACTACAGGGGCGCTCAGCCCCAGCATTTT. Its protein product is CASSTQHDYRGAQPQHF.